A single sample is the source of the 14 T cell receptor beta chains below, sequenced in a study of control samples from healthy donors and cancer patients. Generated by immunoSEQ multiplex PCR, the TCRdb table keeps only in-frame clones and is missing some. The sample records approximately 140,000 clones, about 88% being singletons. The sample consisted of blood. The receptors were gathered from a woman in her 30s in good health.

The count of this clone is one. The chain couples TRBV11-3 to TRBJ2-3; TRBD1 might be the D (6 bases). This CDR3 has 15 amino acids. Germline CDR1 and CDR2: SGHNT and YENEEA. The V and J ends lost 5 bases and 5 bases respectively, with 17 bases between them. CDR3 loop: CASSPGAGVIDTQYF. The CDR3, as DNA: TGTGCCAGCAGCCCCGGGGCAGGGGTGATAGATACGCAGTATTTT.

The V call is TRBV6-4, the J call TRBJ2-7; 15 nucleotides agree with TRBD2. V gave up 0 bases and J gave up 5 bases; unmatched junction bases: 8. The CDR3 spans 18 residues. In germline, CDR1 is MRHNA, CDR2 SNTAGT. The CDR3 sequence is CASSDSRGLAGGPHEQYF. CDR3 coding DNA: TGTGCCAGCAGTGACTCTAGGGGACTAGCGGGAGGACCCCACGAGCAGTACTTC.

The V and J genes are TRBV2 and TRBJ1-1; unclear D gene. The CDR3 has 12 residues. Trimming cost V 5 bases and J 6 bases, with 10 bases left between them. Germline V CDR1 and CDR2: SNHLY, FYNNEI. The CDR3 is CASSQVVAEAFF. The CDR3 DNA reads as TGTGCCAGCAGTCAGGTGGTCGCTGAAGCTTTCTTT.

This clone was counted once. The chain recombines TRBV19 with TRBJ2-2; the D is unclear. Germline V lookup: CDR1 LNHDA, CDR2 SQIVND (reference sequence). The CDR3 is 14 residues long. V was pared by 5 bases and J by 5 bases, with 12 bases between. CDR3 DNA: TGTGCCAGTAGTTTGATGGCGGCTACCGGGGAGCTGTTTTTT. Residues: CASSLMAATGELFF. Supplemented by reference TRBV19 and TRBJ2-2, the full variable domain reads DGGITQSPKYLFRKEGQNVTLSCEQNLNHDAMYWYRQDPGQGLRLIYYSQIVNDFQKGDIAEGYSVSREKKESFPLTVTSAQKNPTAFYLCASSLMAATGELFFGEGSRLTVL.

This clone was seen more than once but under ten times. J is TRBJ2-7 and V is TRBV4-1; a possible D gene is TRBD2 (7 bases). The CDR3 loop spans 16 amino acids. Trimming pared 4 bases from V and 8 bases from J, leaving 24 bases between. CDR1 is MGHRA and CDR2 is YSYEKL in the germline V gene. The CDR3 nucleotides are TGCGCCAGCAGCCCGGGGGCGAGCGGGATTGTTACGAAGCAGTACTTC. Translation gives CASSPGASGIVTKQYF.

This clone has only one observation. The rearrangement joins TRBV28 to TRBJ2-7; tentative D call: TRBD1 (7 bases). The V gene lost 6 bases and the J gene lost 0 bases, with 12 bases spanning the gap. This CDR3 is built from 14 residues. Germline CDR1 and CDR2: MDHEN and SYDVKM. CDR3 residues: CASSFRGDSYEQYF. CDR3 DNA sequence: TGTGCCAGCAGCTTCAGGGGGGACTCCTACGAGCAGTACTTC.

The rearrangement links TRBV2 to TRBJ1-1; D gene uncertain. This CDR3 has 13 amino acids. Germline V gene sequence: CDR1 SNHLY, CDR2 FYNNEI. Trimming pared 9 bases from V and 2 bases from J, leaving 13 bases between. DNA of the CDR3: TGTGCCAGATCAACGACAAGTAACACTGAAGCTTTCTTT. Protein sequence: CARSTTSNTEAFF.

The chain joins TRBV12-3 or TRBV12-4 to TRBJ1-4; possibly TRBD1 for D (6 bases). V lost 6 bases to trimming and J lost 8 bases, with 7 bases between them. The CDR3 runs 11 residues. CDR3 amino acids: CASRQGEKLFF. CDR3 coding DNA: TGTGCCAGCAGGCAGGGGGAAAAACTGTTTTTT.

This sequence joins TRBV30 and TRBJ2-2; the match to TRBD2 covers 11 bases. The CDR3 runs 17 residues. V lost 4 bases to trimming and J lost 5 bases; unmatched junction nucleotides: 12. The germline V gene has CDR1 GTSNPN and CDR2 SVGIG (reference sequence). The CDR3 here is CAWTGDLIAGGTGELFF. In nucleotides, the CDR3 is TGTGCCTGGACGGGTGACCTAATAGCGGGGGGGACCGGGGAGCTGTTTTTT.

A note on this clone: A read error may produce the germline difference seen at one junction end. Other nucleotide sequences in the sample specify the same CDR3. The rearrangement links TRBV13 to TRBJ2-1; the D gene is possibly TRBD2 (5 bases). The germline V gene has CDR1 PRHDT and CDR2 FYEKMQ (reference sequence). The CDR3 covers 14 residues. The CDR3 DNA follows: TGTGCCAGCAGCTTCTTAACTAGAGACAACGAGCAGTTCTTC. The encoded protein is CASSFLTRDNEQFF.

The V and J genes are TRBV12-3 or TRBV12-4 and TRBJ1-5; a weak D match, TRBD1 (5 bases). The CDR3 length is 13 residues. V gave up 7 bases and J gave up 7 bases, with 14 bases separating them. The CDR3 DNA sequence: TGTGCCAGCACCCCACTCGGGGGACAGCCCCAGCATTTT. Translation: CASTPLGGQPQHF.

This rearrangement joins TRBV7-2 to TRBJ2-1, with 14 positions matching TRBD2. Germline CDR1 SGHTA, CDR2 FQGNSA. V lost 4 bases to trimming and J lost 6 bases; unmatched junction nucleotides: 5. The CDR3 consists of 16 residues. The CDR3 reads CASSWFGTSGSNEQFF. The CDR3 region has the DNA TGTGCCAGCAGCTGGTTCGGGACTAGCGGGAGCAATGAGCAGTTCTTC.

The chain has TRBV7-2 and TRBJ1-5; possible D gene TRBD1, 5 bases. The length of the CDR3 is 15 residues. Per germline, CDR1 SGHTA and CDR2 FQGNSA. V was shortened by 2 bases and J by 6 bases, with 14 bases between the two germline ends. CDR3 bases: TGTGCCAGCAGCTTACTCGGTCGGGGCGGTCAGCCCCAGCATTTT. Residues: CASSLLGRGGQPQHF.

V usage is TRBV15 and J usage is TRBJ1-5, with a weak D call TRBD1 (5 bases). Germline V gives CDR1 LNHNV, CDR2 YYDKDF (reference sequence). This CDR3 comprises 14 residues. V dropped 2 bases and J dropped 1 base, with 6 bases sitting between them. The CDR3 loop reads CATSRPGSNQPQHF. CDR3 bases: TGTGCCACCAGCAGACCAGGGAGCAATCAGCCCCAGCATTTT.